This T cell receptor beta chain was found in a study of metastatic and nonmetastatic thyroid tumors. Overall study: Blood and tumor or nodule tissue repertoires from malignant and benign thyroid patients were compared.

Ten or more counts support this clone. Its target is unknown. CDR1 GTSNPN and CDR2 SVGIG come from the germline V gene (reference sequence). CDR3 length: 13 amino acids. V gave up 0 bases and J gave up 4 bases, with 9 bases separating them. Findings of the study overall: In both blood and tumor samples, TCR beta diversity was reported significantly higher for malignant than benign nodules.

In the original processing: Clinicopathological groups of papillary thyroid cancer showed CDR3 differences that were used to build a distant-metastasis classifier. From the PCR reads, TCRdb re-called clones with MiXCR. The V and J calls reflect TCRdb's pipeline rather than the authors' work. This table has tens of thousands of clones, under 15% appearing once. Each patient came to thyroid surgery without any prior treatment (of any kind). The chain combines TRBV30 with TRBJ1-1; D not resolved. The clonotype originates from a female donor with papillary thyroid cancer or a benign thyroid nodule (not recorded which). Some clones in this sample may be carry-over from other donors' samples. Sequencing was carried out using blood. CDR3 nucleotide sequence: TGTGCCTGGAGTGTATGGGGTTTCACTGAAGCTTTCTTT. Its protein is CAWSVWGFTEAFF.